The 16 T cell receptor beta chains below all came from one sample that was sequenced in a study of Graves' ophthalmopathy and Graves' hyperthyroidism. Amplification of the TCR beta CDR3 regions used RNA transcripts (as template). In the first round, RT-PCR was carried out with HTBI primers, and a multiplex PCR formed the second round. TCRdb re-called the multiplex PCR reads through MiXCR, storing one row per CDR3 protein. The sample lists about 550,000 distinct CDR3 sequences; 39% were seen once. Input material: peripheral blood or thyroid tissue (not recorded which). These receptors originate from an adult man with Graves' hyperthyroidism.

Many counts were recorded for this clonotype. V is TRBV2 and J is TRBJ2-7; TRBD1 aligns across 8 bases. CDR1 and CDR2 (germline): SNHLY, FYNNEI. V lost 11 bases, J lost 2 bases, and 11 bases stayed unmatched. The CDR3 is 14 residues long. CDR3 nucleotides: TGTGCCGGAGCAAGGGGGGACAGGACCTACGAGCAGTACTTC. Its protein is CAGARGDRTYEQYF.

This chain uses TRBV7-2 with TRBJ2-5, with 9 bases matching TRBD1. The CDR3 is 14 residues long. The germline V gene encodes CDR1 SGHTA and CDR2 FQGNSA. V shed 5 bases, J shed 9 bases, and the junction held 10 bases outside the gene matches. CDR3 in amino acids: CASSPVGQGEAQYF. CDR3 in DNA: TGTGCCAGCAGCCCAGTGGGACAGGGTGAGGCCCAGTACTTC.

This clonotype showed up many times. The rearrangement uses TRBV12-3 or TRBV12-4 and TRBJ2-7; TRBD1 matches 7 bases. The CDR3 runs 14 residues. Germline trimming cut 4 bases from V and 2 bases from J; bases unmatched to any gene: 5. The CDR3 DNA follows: TGTGCCAGCAGTTCCACCGGGACAGCCTACGAGCAGTACTTC. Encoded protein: CASSSTGTAYEQYF.

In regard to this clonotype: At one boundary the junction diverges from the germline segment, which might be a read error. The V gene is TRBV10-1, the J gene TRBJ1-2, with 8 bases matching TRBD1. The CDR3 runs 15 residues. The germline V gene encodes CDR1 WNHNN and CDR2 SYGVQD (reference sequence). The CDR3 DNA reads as TGTGCCAGTTCACCCGACAGGGGAAATAACTATGGCTACACCTTC. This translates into CASSPDRGNNYGYTF.

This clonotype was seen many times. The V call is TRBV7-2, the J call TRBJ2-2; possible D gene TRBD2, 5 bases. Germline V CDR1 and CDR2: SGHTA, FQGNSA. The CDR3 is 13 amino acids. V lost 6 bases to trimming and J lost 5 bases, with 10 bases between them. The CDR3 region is CASRQRETGELFF. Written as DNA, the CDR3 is TGTGCCAGCAGGCAAAGGGAGACCGGGGAGCTGTTTTTT.

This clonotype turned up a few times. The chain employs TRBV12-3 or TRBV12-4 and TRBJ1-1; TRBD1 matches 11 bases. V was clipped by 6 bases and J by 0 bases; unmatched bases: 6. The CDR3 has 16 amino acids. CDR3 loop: CASSPDRGRVNTEAFF. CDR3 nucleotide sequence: TGTGCCAGCAGCCCGGACAGGGGGCGGGTGAACACTGAAGCTTTCTTT.

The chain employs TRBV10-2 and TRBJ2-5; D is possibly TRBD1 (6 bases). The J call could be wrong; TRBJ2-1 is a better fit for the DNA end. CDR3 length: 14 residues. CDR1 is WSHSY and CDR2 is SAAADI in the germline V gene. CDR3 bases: TGCGCCAGCCAGGCAGGGGCTACTAAGAATGAGCAGTTCTTC. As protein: CASQAGATKNEQFF.

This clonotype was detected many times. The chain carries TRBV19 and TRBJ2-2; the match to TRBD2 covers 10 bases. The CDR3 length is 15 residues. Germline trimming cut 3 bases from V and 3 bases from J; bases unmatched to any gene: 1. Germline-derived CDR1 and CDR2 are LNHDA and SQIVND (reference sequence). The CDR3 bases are TGTGCCAGTAGTATCCTAGCGGGAGACACCGGGGAGCTGTTTTTT. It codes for CASSILAGDTGELFF.

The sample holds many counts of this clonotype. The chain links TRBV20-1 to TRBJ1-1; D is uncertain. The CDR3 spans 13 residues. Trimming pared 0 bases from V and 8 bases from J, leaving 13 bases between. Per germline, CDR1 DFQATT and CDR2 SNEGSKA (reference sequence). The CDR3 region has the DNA TGCAGTGCTAGAGATTCAGGAAGGCAGGAAGCTTTCTTT. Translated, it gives CSARDSGRQEAFF.

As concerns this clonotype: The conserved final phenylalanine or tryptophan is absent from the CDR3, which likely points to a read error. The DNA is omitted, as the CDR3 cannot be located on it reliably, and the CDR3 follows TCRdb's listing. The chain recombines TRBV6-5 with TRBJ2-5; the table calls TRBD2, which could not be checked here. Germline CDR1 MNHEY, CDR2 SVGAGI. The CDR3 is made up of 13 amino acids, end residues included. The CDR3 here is CASSSTSGVQPCL.

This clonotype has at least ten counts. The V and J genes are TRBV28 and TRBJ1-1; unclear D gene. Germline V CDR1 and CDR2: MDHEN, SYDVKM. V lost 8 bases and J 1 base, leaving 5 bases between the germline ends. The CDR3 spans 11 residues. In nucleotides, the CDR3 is TGTGCCAGCGTGGGGAACACTGAAGCTTTCTTT. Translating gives CASVGNTEAFF.

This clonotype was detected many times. CDR3 coding DNA: TGTGCCAGCAGTTTTGGGGCGGGCTATGGCTACACCTTC. As protein: CASSFGAGYGYTF. The chain employs TRBV12-3 or TRBV12-4 and TRBJ1-2, with D tentatively TRBD1 (5 bases). The CDR3 sequence is 13 residues long. Between the trimmed V and J ends, which lost 3 bases and 4 bases, there was a span of 9 bases.

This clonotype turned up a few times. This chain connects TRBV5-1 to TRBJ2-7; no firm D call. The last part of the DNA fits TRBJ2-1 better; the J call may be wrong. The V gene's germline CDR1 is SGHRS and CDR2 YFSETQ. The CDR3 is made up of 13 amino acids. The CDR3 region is CASSLGSGNEQFF. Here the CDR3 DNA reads TGCGCCAGCAGCTTGGGGTCCGGCAATGAGCAGTTCTTC.

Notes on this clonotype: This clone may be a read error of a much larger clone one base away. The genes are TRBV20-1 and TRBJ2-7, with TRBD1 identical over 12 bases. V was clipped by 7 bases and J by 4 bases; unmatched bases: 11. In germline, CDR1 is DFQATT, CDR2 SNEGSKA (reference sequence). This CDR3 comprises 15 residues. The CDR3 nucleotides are TGCAGTGTTGAGAGGGACAGGGGGCGTAGTTACGAGCAGTACTTC. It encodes CSVERDRGRSYEQYF.

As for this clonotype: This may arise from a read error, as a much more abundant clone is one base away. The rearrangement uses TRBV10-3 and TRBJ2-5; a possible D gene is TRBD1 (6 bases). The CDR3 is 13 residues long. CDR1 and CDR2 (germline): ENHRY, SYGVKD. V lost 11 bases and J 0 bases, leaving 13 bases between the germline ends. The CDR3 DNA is TGTGCCGGCAGGGGACACAACCAAGAGACCCAGTACTTC. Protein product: CAGRGHNQETQYF.

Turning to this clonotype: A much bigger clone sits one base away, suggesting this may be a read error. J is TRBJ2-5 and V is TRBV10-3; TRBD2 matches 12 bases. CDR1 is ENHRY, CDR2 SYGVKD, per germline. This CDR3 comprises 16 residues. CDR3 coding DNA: TGTGCCAAGCCCGGACTAGCGGGACTAACGGGGGAGACCCAGCACTTC. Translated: CAKPGLAGLTGETQHF.